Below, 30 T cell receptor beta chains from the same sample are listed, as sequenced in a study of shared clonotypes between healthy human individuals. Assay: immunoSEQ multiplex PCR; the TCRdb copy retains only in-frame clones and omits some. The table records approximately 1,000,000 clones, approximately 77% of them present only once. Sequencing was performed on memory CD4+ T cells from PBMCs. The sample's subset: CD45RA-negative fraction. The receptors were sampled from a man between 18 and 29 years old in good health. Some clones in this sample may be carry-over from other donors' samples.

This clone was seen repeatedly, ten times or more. The CDR3 protein is CASSRWAGTGSSYEQYF. The CDR3 bases are TGTGCCAGCAGCCGATGGGCCGGGACAGGCAGCTCCTACGAGCAGTACTTC. This chain uses TRBV27 with TRBJ2-7, with 8 bases identical to TRBD1. V lost 6 bases and J lost 0; bases outside the gene matches: 13. CDR3 length equals 17 residues. Germline V gives CDR1 MNHEY, CDR2 SMNVEV (reference sequence).

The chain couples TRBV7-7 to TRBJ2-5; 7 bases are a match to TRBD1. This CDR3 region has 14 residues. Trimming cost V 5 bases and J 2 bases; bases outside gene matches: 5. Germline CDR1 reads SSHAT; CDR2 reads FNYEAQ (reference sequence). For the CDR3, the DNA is TGTGCCAGCAGCGTGCGGACAGGACAAGAGACCCAGTACTTC. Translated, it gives CASSVRTGQETQYF.

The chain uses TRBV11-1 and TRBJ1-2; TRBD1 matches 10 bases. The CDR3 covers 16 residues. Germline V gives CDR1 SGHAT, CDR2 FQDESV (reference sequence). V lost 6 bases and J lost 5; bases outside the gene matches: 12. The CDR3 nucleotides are TGTGCCAGCAGTCTTGCCGGGACAGGGGAGGTGTATGGCTACACCTTC. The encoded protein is CASSLAGTGEVYGYTF.

The CDR3 nucleotides read TGTGCCAGCAGCGCCAGGTTCGGGACCGGGGAGCTGTTTTTT. Translating it yields CASSARFGTGELFF. The J gene is TRBJ2-2, the V gene TRBV7-2; D remains ambiguous. Trimming took 5 bases from V and 5 from J, leaving 12 bases between them. The CDR3 spans 14 residues. Germline V gene sequence: CDR1 SGHTA, CDR2 FQGNSA.

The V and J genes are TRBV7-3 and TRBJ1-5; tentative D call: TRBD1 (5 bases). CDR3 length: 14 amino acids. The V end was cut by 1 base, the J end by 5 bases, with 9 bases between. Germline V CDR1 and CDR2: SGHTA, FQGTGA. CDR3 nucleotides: TGTGCCAGCAGCTTAAGCCCGGGGCATCAGCCCCAGCATTTT. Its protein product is CASSLSPGHQPQHF.

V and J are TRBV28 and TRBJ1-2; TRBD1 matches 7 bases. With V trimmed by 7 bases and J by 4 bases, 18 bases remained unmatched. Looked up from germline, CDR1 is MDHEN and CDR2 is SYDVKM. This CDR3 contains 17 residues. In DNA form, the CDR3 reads TGTGCCAGCACCCAGGGGGGGGCGCGAGCGGCTCTCTATGGCTACACCTTC. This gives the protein CASTQGGARAALYGYTF.

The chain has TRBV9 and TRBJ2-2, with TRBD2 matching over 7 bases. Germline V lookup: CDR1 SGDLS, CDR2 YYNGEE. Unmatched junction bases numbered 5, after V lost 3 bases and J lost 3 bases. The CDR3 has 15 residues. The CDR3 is CASSARDYYTGELFF. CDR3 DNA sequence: TGTGCCAGCAGCGCTAGGGACTATTACACCGGGGAGCTGTTTTTT.

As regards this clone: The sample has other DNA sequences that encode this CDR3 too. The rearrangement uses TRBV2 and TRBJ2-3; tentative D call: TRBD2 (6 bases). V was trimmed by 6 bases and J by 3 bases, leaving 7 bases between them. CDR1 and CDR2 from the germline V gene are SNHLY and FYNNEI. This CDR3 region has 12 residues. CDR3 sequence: CASRGGTDTQYF. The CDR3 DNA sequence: TGTGCCAGCAGGGGAGGTACAGATACGCAGTATTTT.

The CDR3 is CASSPGLAGALEQYF. CDR3 DNA: TGTGCCAGCAGCCCGGGACTAGCGGGAGCCCTCGAGCAGTACTTC. The chain recombines TRBV7-3 with TRBJ2-7; the match to TRBD2 covers 14 bases. Trimming at V came to 5 bases and at J to 6 bases, leaving 6 bases not matched to a gene. The CDR3 runs 15 residues. The germline V gene has CDR1 SGHTA and CDR2 FQGTGA.

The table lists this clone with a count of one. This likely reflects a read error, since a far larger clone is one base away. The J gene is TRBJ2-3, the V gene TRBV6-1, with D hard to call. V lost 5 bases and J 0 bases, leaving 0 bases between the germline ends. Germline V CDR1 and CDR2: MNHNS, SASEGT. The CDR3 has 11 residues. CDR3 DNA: TGTGCCAGCAGTAGCACAGATACGCAGTATTTT. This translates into CASSSTDTQYF.

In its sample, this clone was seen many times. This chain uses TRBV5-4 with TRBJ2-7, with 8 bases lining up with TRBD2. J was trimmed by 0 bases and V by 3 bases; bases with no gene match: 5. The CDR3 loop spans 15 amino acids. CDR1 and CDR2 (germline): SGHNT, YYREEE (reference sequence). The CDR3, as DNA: TGTGCCAGCAGCTATAGCGGGACCTTCTCCTACGAGCAGTACTTC. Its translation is CASSYSGTFSYEQYF.

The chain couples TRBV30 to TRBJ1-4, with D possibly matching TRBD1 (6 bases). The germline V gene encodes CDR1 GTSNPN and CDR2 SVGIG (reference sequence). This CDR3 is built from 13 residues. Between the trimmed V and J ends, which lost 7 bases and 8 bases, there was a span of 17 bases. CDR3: CAFAQGTWEKLFF. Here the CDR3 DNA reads TGTGCCTTTGCTCAGGGGACTTGGGAAAAACTGTTTTTT.

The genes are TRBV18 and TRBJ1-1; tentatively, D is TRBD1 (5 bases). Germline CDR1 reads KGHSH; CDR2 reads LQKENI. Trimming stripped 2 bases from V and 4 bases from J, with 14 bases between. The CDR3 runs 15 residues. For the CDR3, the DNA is TGTGCCAGCTCACCAGATGTCGCAAGGGGCACTGAAGCTTTCTTT. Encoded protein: CASSPDVARGTEAFF.

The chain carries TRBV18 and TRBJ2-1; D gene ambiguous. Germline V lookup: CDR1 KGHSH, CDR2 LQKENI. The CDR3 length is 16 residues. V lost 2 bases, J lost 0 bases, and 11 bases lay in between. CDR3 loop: CASSPTNPSSYNEQFF. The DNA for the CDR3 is TGTGCCAGCTCACCAACCAACCCGAGCTCCTACAATGAGCAGTTCTTC.

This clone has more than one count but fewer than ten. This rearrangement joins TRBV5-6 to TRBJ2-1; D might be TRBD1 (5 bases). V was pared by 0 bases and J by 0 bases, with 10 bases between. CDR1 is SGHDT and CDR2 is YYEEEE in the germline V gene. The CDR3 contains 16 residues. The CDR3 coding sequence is TGTGCCAGCAGCTTGGAGCTGGGGCCCTCCTACAATGAGCAGTTCTTC. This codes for CASSLELGPSYNEQFF.

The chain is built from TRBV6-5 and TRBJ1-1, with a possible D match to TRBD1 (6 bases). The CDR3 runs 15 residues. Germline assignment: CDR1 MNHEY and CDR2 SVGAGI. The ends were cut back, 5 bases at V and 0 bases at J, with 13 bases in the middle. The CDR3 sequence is CASSGTGGLNTEAFF. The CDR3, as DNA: TGTGCCAGCAGTGGAACCGGGGGGCTGAACACTGAAGCTTTCTTT.

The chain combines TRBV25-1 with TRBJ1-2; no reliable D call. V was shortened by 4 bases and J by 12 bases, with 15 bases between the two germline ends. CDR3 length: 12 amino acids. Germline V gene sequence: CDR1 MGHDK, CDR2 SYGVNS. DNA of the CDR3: TGTGCCAGCAGTGGTCGGGCAGTGGACCACACCTTC. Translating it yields CASSGRAVDHTF.

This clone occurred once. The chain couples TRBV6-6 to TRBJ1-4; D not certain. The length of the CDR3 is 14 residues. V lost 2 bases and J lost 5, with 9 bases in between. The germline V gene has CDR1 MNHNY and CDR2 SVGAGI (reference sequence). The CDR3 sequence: CASSYGQPNEKLFF. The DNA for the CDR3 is TGTGCCAGCAGTTACGGGCAGCCCAATGAAAAACTGTTTTTT.

The CDR3 DNA reads TGTGCCAGCAGTTTCGACAGGATGCCACCCTCCGCTTTCTTT. This gives the protein CASSFDRMPPSAFF. The gene calls are TRBV11-2 and TRBJ1-1, with a weak D call TRBD1 (6 bases). V was pared by 6 bases and J by 11 bases, with 22 bases between. The CDR3 contains 14 residues. The germline gives CDR1 SGHAT, CDR2 FQNNGV.

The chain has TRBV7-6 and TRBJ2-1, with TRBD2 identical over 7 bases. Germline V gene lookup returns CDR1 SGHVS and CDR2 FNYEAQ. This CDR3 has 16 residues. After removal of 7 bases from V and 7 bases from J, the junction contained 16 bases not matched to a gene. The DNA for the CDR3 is TGTGCCAGCACCGCTCAAGGGGAGGGCCCTCTGAATGAGCAGTTCTTC. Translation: CASTAQGEGPLNEQFF.

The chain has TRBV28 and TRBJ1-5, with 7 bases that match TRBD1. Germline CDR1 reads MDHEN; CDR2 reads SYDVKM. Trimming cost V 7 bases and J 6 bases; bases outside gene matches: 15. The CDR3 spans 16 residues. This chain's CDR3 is CASIPRGYRGGQPQHF. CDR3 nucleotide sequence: TGTGCCAGCATCCCCCGGGGATACAGGGGCGGTCAGCCCCAGCATTTT.

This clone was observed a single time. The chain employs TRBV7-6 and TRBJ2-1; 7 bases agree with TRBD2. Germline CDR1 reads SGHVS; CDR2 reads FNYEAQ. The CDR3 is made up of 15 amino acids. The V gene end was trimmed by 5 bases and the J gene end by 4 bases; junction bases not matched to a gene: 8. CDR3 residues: CASSARLAGYNEQFF. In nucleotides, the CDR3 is TGTGCCAGCAGCGCCCGACTAGCCGGATACAATGAGCAGTTCTTC.

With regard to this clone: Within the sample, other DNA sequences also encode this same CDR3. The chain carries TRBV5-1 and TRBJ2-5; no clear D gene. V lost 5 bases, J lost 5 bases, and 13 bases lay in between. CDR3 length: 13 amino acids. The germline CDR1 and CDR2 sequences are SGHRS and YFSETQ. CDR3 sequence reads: CASSLGVRETQYF. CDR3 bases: TGCGCCAGCAGTCTTGGGGTCCGGGAGACCCAGTACTTC.

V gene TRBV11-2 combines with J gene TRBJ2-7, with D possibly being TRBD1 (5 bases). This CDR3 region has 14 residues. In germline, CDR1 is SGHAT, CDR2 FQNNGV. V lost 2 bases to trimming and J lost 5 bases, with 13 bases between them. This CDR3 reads CASSLRVGANEQYF. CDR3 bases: TGTGCCAGCAGCTTAAGGGTAGGGGCGAACGAGCAGTACTTC. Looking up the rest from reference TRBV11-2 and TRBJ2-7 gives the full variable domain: EAGVAQSPRYKIIEKRQSVAFWCNPISGHATLYWYQQILGQGPKLLIQFQNNGVVDDSQLPKDRFSAERLKGVDSTLKIQPAKLEDSAVYLCASSLRVGANEQYFGPGTRLTVT.

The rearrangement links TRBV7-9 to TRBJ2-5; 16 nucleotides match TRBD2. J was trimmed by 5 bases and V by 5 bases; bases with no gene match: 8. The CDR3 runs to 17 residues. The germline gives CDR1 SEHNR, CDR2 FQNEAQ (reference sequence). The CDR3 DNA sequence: TGTGCCAGCAGCCCCGGGACTAGCGGGAGGGCCTTCGAGACCCAGTACTTC. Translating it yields CASSPGTSGRAFETQYF.

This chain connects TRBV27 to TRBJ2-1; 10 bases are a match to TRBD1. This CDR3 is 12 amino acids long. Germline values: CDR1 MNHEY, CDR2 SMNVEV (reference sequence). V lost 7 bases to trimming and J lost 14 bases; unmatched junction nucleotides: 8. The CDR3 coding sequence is TGTGCCAGCACCTCTCGGGACAGGGGCGAGTTCTTC. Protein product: CASTSRDRGEFF.

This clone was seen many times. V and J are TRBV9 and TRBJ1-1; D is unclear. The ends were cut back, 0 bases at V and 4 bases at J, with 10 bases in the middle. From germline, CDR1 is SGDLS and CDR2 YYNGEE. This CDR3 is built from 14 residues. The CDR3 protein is CASSVEPGSTEAFF. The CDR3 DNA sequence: TGTGCCAGCAGCGTAGAACCGGGTTCCACTGAAGCTTTCTTT.

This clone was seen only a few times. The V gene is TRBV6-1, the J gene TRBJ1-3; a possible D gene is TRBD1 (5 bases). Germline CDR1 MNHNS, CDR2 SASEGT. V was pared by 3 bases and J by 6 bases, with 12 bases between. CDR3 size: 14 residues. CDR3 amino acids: CASSEGGGENTIYF. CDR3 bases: TGTGCCAGCAGTGAGGGTGGGGGTGAAAACACCATATATTTT.

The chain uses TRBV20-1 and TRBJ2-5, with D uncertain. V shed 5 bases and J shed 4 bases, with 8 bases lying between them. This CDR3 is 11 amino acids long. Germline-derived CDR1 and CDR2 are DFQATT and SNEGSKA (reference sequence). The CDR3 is CSAGVRETQYF. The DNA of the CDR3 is TGCAGTGCTGGGGTAAGAGAGACCCAGTACTTC.

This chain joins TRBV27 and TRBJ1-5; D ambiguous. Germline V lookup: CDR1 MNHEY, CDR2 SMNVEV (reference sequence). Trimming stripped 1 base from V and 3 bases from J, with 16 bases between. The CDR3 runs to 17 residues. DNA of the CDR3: TGTGCCAGCAGTTTATGGGGTAGGCAGGACCTCAATCAGCCCCAGCATTTT. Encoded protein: CASSLWGRQDLNQPQHF.